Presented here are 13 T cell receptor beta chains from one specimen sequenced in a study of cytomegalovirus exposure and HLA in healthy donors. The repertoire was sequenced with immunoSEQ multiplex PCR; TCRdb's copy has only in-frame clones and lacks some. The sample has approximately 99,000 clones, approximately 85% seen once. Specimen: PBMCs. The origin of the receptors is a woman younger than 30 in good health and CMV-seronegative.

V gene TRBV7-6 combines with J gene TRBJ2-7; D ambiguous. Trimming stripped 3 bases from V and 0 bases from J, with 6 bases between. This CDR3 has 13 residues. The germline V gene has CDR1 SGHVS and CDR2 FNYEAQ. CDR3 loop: CASSFRSSYEQYF. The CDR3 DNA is TGTGCCAGCAGCTTTCGGAGCTCCTACGAGCAGTACTTC.

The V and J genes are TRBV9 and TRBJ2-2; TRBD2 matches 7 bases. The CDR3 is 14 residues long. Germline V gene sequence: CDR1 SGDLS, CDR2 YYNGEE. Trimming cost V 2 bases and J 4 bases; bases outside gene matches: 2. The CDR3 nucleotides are TGTGCCAGCAGCGTGGGGGGGACCACCGGGGAGCTGTTTTTT. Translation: CASSVGGTTGELFF. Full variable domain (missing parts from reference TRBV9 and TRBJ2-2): DSGVTQTPKHLITATGQRVTLRCSPRSGDLSVYWYQQSLDQGLQFLIQYYNGEERAKGNILERFSAQQFPDLHSELNLSSLELGDSALYFCASSVGGTTGELFFGEGSRLTVL.

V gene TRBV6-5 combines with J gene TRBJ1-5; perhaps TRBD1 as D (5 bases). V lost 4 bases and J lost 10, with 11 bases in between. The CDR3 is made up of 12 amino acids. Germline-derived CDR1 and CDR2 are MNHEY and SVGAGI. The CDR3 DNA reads TGTGCCAGCAGTTCCCTGGGGGGACCCCAGCATTTT. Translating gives CASSSLGGPQHF.

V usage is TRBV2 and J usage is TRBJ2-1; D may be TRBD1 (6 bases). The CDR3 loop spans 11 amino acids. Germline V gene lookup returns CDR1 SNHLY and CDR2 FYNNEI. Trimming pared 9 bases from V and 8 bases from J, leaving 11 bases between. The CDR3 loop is CASTGFDEQFF. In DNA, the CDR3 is TGTGCCAGTACAGGGTTCGATGAGCAGTTCTTC. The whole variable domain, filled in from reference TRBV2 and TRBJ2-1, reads EPEVTQTPSHQVTQMGQEVILRCVPISNHLYFYWYRQILGQKVEFLVSFYNNEISEKSEIFDDQFSVERPDGSNFTLKIRSTKLEDSAMYFCASTGFDEQFFGPGTRLTVL.

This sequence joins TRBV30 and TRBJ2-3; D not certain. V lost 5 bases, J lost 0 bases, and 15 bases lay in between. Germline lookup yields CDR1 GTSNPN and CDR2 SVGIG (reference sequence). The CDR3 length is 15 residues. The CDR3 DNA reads TGTGCCTGGGGATACGGCGGCTCTAGCACAGATACGCAGTATTTT. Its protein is CAWGYGGSSTDTQYF. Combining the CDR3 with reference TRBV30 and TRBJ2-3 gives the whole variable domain SQTIHQWPATLVQPVGSPLSLECTVEGTSNPNLYWYRQAAGRGLQLLFYSVGIGQISSEVPQNLSASRPQDRQFILSSKKLLLSDSGFYLCAWGYGGSSTDTQYFGPGTRLTVL.

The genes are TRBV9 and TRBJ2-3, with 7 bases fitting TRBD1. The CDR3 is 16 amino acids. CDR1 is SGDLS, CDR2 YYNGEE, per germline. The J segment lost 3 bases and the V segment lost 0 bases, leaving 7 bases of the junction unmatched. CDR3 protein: CASSVVTGQLTDTQYF. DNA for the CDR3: TGTGCCAGCAGCGTAGTGACAGGGCAGTTGACAGATACGCAGTATTTT.

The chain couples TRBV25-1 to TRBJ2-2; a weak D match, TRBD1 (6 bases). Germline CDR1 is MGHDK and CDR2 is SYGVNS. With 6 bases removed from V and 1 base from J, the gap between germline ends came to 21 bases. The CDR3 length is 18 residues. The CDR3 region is CASSPPQGTRLNTGELFF. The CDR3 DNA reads TGTGCCAGCAGCCCCCCCCAAGGGACACGGCTGAACACCGGGGAGCTGTTTTTT.

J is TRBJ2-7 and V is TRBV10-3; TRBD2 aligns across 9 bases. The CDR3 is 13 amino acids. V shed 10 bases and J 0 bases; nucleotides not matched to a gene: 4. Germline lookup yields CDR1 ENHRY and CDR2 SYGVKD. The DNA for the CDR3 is TGTGCCACAGCGGGGGGTTACTCCTACGAGCAGTACTTC. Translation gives CATAGGYSYEQYF.

The DNA of the CDR3 is TGTGCCAGCAGCTTTCTACTTACCGCAGGGGTGGACTGGAGAACTGAAGCTTTCTTT. As protein: CASSFLLTAGVDWRTEAFF. The chain recombines TRBV7-9 with TRBJ1-1; TRBD1 might be the D (6 bases). Germline CDR1 and CDR2: SEHNR and FQNEAQ (reference sequence). The CDR3 runs 19 residues. Trimming took 3 bases from V and 5 from J, leaving 28 bases between them.

The CDR3 sequence: CASSHTSSGLQETQYF. The CDR3 DNA follows: TGTGCCAGCAGCCATACGTCTAGCGGGCTCCAAGAGACCCAGTACTTC. This chain uses TRBV4-2 with TRBJ2-5, with 8 bases aligning to TRBD2. The germline V gene has CDR1 LGHNA and CDR2 YNFKEQ. V lost 3 bases and J lost 1; bases outside the gene matches: 7. This CDR3 has 16 residues.

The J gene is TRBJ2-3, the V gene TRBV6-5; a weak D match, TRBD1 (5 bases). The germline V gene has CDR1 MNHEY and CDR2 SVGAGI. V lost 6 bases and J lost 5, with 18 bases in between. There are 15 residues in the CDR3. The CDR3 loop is CASSPRQTRKDTQYF. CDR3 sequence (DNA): TGTGCCAGCAGCCCAAGACAGACTCGTAAAGATACGCAGTATTTT.

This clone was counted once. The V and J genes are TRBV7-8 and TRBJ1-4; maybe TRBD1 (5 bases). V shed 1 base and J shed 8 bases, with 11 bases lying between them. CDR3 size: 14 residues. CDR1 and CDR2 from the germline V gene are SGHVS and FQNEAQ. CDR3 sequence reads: CASSLGFRGEKLFF. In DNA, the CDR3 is TGTGCCAGCAGCTTAGGGTTTAGGGGAGAAAAACTGTTTTTT. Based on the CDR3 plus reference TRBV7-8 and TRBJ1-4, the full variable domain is GAGVSQSPRYKVAKRGQDVALRCDPISGHVSLFWYQQALGQGPEFLTYFQNEAQLDKSGLPSDRFFAERPEGSVSTLKIQRTQQEDSAVYLCASSLGFRGEKLFFGSGTQLSVL.

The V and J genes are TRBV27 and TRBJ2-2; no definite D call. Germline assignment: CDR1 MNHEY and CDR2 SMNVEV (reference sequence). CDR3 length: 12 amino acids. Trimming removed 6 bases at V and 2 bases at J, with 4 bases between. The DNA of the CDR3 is TGTGCCAGCAGCTTCAACACCGGGGAGCTGTTTTTT. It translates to CASSFNTGELFF.